The 13 T cell receptor beta chains listed next were all sequenced from one sample in a study of T cell changes during pregnancy in multiple sclerosis. The assay was immunoSEQ multiplex PCR, and TCRdb's table has in-frame clones only and misses some. The profile shows 65,000 to 70,000 clones, about nine tenths of them singletons. This material consisted of peripheral blood, taken in the first trimester of pregnancy. Every receptor here comes from a female donor with multiple sclerosis, enrolled in a pregnancy study.

V gene TRBV2 combines with J gene TRBJ1-6; 9 nucleotides match TRBD1. The CDR3 is made up of 18 amino acids. The germline CDR1 and CDR2 sequences are SNHLY and FYNNEI. J was trimmed by 5 bases and V by 5 bases; bases with no gene match: 13. As DNA, the CDR3 is TGTGCCAGCAGTCGCACTACCTCACAGGGGGCGAATAATTCACCCCTCCACTTT. Translated: CASSRTTSQGANNSPLHF.

V and J are TRBV7-2 and TRBJ2-7; D is ambiguous. Deletions cut 5 bases from V and 0 bases from J, with 11 bases between. The CDR3 sequence is 14 residues long. The germline V gene encodes CDR1 SGHTA and CDR2 FQGNSA. The CDR3 nucleotides are TGTGCCAGCAGCCCCGACACCGCCTCCTACGAGCAGTACTTC. This gives the protein CASSPDTASYEQYF.

The rearrangement joins TRBV7-9 to TRBJ1-5, with D tentatively TRBD1 (5 bases). V was clipped by 5 bases and J by 1 base, with 15 bases between them. Germline loops: CDR1 SEHNR, CDR2 FQNEAQ (reference sequence). This CDR3 contains 16 residues. CDR3 in amino acids: CASSPMGGVSNQPQHF. Written as DNA, the CDR3 is TGTGCCAGCAGCCCCATGGGGGGGGTCAGCAATCAGCCCCAGCATTTT.

J is TRBJ2-2 and V is TRBV7-8; 7 nucleotides match TRBD1. Germline CDR1 and CDR2: SGHVS and FQNEAQ. The J segment lost 0 bases and the V segment lost 6 bases, leaving 4 bases of the junction unmatched. The length of the CDR3 is 15 residues. CDR3 residues: CASRVTGANTGELFF. The CDR3 DNA follows: TGTGCCAGCAGGGTTACAGGGGCGAACACCGGGGAGCTGTTTTTT.

This clone was detected only once. This rearrangement joins TRBV9 to TRBJ1-2; D is unclear. The CDR3 runs to 15 residues. The germline V and J ends were trimmed by 4 bases and 1 base, with 14 bases remaining between them. The germline CDR1 and CDR2 sequences are SGDLS and YYNGEE. CDR3 nucleotides: TGTGCCAGCAGCCCCCCAGGACTGCTTAACTATGGCTACACCTTC. Translating gives CASSPPGLLNYGYTF.

This clone was seen a handful of times. V usage is TRBV28 and J usage is TRBJ1-5, with D unclear. The CDR3 is 12 amino acids. Germline CDR1 reads MDHEN; CDR2 reads SYDVKM. The germline V and J ends were trimmed by 2 bases and 6 bases, with 5 bases remaining between them. Here the CDR3 DNA reads TGTGCCAGCAGTTTAGAGTCTCAGCCCCAGCATTTT. Its translation: CASSLESQPQHF. Full variable domain (rest looked up from reference TRBV28 and TRBJ1-5): DVKVTQSSRYLVKRTGEKVFLECVQDMDHENMFWYRQDPGLGLRLIYFSYDVKMKEKGDIPEGYSVSREKKERFSLILESASTNQTSMYLCASSLESQPQHFGDGTRLSIL.

The V and J genes are TRBV10-3 and TRBJ2-7; 12 bases align to TRBD2. The CDR3 consists of 15 residues. Trimming took 0 bases from V and 3 from J; bases not matched to a gene: 0. Germline V gene sequence: CDR1 ENHRY, CDR2 SYGVKD. CDR3 nucleotide sequence: TGTGCCATCAGTGAGTCGACTAGCGGGAGCTACGAGCAGTACTTC. Translating it yields CAISESTSGSYEQYF.

The chain links TRBV2 to TRBJ1-4, with a possible D match to TRBD1 (6 bases). The CDR3 runs to 15 residues. Germline assignment: CDR1 SNHLY and CDR2 FYNNEI. V was trimmed by 6 bases and J by 5 bases, leaving 16 bases between them. The CDR3 DNA is TGTGCCAGCAGGCCGCCGGGGGGGCGAAATGAAAAACTGTTTTTT. This gives the protein CASRPPGGRNEKLFF.

The chain carries TRBV2 and TRBJ2-7, with 8 nucleotides matching TRBD1. Germline lookup yields CDR1 SNHLY and CDR2 FYNNEI. CDR3 length: 14 amino acids. V was pared by 7 bases and J by 2 bases, with 7 bases of the junction left unmatched. As DNA, the CDR3 is TGTGCCAGCAATCCAGACAGGGGTACCTACGAGCAGTACTTC. The encoded protein is CASNPDRGTYEQYF.

The chain uses TRBV27 and TRBJ1-5, with D possibly TRBD1 on 5 matching bases. V shed 3 bases and J shed 5 bases, with 14 bases lying between them. The V gene's germline CDR1 is MNHEY and CDR2 SMNVEV (reference sequence). The CDR3 spans 15 residues. The CDR3 loop reads CASSFMGGSDQPQHF. The CDR3 nucleotides are TGTGCCAGCAGTTTTATGGGGGGATCCGATCAGCCCCAGCATTTT.

The genes are TRBV13 and TRBJ2-5, with 9 nucleotides matching TRBD1. Germline CDR1 PRHDT, CDR2 FYEKMQ (reference sequence). The CDR3 runs 15 residues. J gave up 5 bases and V 4 bases, and 8 bases lay outside the gene matches. The CDR3 is CASSSRDRVDETQYF. The CDR3 nucleotides read TGTGCCAGCAGCTCCCGGGACAGGGTGGATGAGACCCAGTACTTC.

The rearrangement links TRBV7-9 to TRBJ2-2, with 10 bases lining up with TRBD1. J lost 5 bases, V lost 4 bases, and 4 bases had no gene match. Germline values: CDR1 SEHNR, CDR2 FQNEAQ (reference sequence). This CDR3 is built from 15 residues. CDR3 DNA: TGTGCCAGCAGCTCGACAGGGGGCGGAACCGGGGAGCTGTTTTTT. It yields the protein CASSSTGGGTGELFF.

The chain carries TRBV7-9 and TRBJ1-2; D may be TRBD1 (5 bases). CDR1 SEHNR and CDR2 FQNEAQ come from the germline V gene (reference sequence). Trimming pared 7 bases from V and 2 bases from J, leaving 11 bases between. The CDR3 is 13 residues long. The CDR3 sequence is CASIGGTNYGYTF. The CDR3 DNA sequence: TGTGCCAGCATAGGCGGGACCAACTATGGCTACACCTTC.